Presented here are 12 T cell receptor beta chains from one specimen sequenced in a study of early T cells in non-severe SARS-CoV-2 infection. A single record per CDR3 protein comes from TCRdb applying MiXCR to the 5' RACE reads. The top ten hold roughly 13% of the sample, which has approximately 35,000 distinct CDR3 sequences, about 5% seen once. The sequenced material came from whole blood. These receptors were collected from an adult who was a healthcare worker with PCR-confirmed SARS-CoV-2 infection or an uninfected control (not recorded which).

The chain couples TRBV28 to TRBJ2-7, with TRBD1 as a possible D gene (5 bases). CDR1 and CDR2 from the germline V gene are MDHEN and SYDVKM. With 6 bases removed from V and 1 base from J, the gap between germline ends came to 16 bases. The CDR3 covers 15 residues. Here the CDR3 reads CASSFHRIRSYEQYF. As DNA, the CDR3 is TGTGCCAGCAGCTTCCACAGGATCCGGTCCTACGAGCAGTACTTC.

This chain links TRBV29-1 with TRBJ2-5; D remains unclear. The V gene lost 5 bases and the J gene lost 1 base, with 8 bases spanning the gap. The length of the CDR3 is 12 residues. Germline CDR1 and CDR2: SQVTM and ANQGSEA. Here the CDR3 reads CSVPVLQETQYF. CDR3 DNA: TGCAGCGTTCCTGTACTCCAAGAGACCCAGTACTTC.

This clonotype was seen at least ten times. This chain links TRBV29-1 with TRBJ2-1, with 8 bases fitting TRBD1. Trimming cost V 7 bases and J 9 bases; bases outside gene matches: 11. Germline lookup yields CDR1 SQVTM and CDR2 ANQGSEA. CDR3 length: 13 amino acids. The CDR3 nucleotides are TGCAGCGGGGACACAGGGGGGCGGCGTGAGCAGTTCTTC. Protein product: CSGDTGGRREQFF.

The CDR3 sequence is CASRQGASTDTQYF. The CDR3 DNA follows: TGCGCCAGCCGACAGGGGGCTTCCACAGATACGCAGTATTTT. The gene calls are TRBV5-1 and TRBJ2-3; 10 bases line up with TRBD1. Germline loops: CDR1 SGHRS, CDR2 YFSETQ. The CDR3 is 14 amino acids. V shed 7 bases, J shed 2 bases, and the junction held 4 bases outside the gene matches.

The CDR3, as DNA: TGTGCCAGCAGTAAAGGGGGACAGGACGGTGAAAAACTGTTTTTT. Its protein product is CASSKGGQDGEKLFF. This chain joins TRBV28 and TRBJ1-4, with TRBD1 matching over 8 bases. Germline assignment: CDR1 MDHEN and CDR2 SYDVKM. V dropped 5 bases and J dropped 7; count of bases not matched to a gene: 9. The CDR3 is 15 residues long.

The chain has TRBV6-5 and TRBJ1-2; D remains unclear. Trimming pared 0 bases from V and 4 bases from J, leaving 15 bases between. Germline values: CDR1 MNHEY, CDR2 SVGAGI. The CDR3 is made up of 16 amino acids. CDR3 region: CASSYSTRYKSYGYTF. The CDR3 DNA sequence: TGTGCCAGCAGTTACTCAACCCGGTACAAGAGCTATGGCTACACCTTC.

CDR3 bases: TGTGCCAGCAGCAGGGGTCCTAATGAAAAACTGTTTTTT. Its translation is CASSRGPNEKLFF. This chain connects TRBV7-8 to TRBJ1-4; perhaps TRBD1 as D (5 bases). The CDR3 has 13 residues. Germline assignment: CDR1 SGHVS and CDR2 FQNEAQ. The V gene lost 5 bases and the J gene lost 3 bases, with 7 bases spanning the gap.

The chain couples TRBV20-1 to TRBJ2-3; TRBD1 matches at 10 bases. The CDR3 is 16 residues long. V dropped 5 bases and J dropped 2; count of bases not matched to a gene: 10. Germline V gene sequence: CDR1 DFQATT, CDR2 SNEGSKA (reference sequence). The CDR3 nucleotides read TGCAGTGCTTTCGACAGGGGGCAATCACACACAGATACGCAGTATTTT. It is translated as CSAFDRGQSHTDTQYF.

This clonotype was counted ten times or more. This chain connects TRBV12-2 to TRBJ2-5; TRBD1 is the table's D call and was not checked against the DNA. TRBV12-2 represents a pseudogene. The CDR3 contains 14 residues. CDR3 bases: TGTGCAAGTCGCGCCCCGGGACATATAGAGACCCAGTACTTC. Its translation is CASRAPGHIETQYF.

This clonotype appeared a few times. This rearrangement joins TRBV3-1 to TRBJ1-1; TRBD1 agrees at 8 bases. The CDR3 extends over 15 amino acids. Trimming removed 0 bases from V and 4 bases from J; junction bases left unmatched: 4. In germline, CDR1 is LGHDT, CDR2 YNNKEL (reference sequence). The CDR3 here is CASSQEWTGSTEAFF. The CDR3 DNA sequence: TGTGCCAGCAGCCAAGAATGGACAGGGTCCACTGAAGCTTTCTTT.

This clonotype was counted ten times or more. The CDR3 sequence is CASSQDLGQPQHF. The CDR3 nucleotides are TGCGCCAGCAGCCAAGATCTGGGTCAGCCCCAGCATTTT. The rearrangement links TRBV4-3 to TRBJ1-5; no clear D gene. Germline V gene sequence: CDR1 LGHNA, CDR2 YSLEER. V lost 0 bases to trimming and J lost 6 bases, with 6 bases between them. CDR3 size: 13 residues.

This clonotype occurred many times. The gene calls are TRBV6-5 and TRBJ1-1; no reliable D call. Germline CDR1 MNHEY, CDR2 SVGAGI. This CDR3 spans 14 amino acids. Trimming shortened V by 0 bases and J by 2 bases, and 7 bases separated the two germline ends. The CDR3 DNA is TGTGCCAGCAGTTACTCTTTAGGTAACACTGAAGCTTTCTTT. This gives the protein CASSYSLGNTEAFF.